A single sample is the source of the 20 T cell receptor beta chains below, sequenced in a study of T cells after yellow fever vaccination (dated by TCRdb to between 2018 and 2021). The treatment or condition label, as the study defines it: live attenuated yellow fever vaccine strain. The library was built by means of 5' RACE. The run used an Illumina HiSeq 2500. TCRdb itself trimmed the public reads at Q25 with fastp, ran MiXCR and retained productive beta chains. Rows merge per CDR3 protein into single entries with the most common DNA and genes. The sample table shows 300,000 to 400,000 distinct CDR3 sequences, and about 6.2% are seen once. The top ten clonotypes cover over 12% of the sample. The specimen was PBMCs, collected 5 days after the yellow fever booster vaccination. The source of these receptors is a man younger than 45 who received the YFV17D yellow fever vaccine.

This clonotype occurred a few times. The chain carries TRBV27 and TRBJ2-3; D not resolved. The V and J ends lost 8 bases and 9 bases respectively, with 15 bases between them. The CDR3 runs 12 residues. The germline V gene encodes CDR1 MNHEY and CDR2 SMNVEV (reference sequence). CDR3 in amino acids: CASATIGSTQYF. CDR3 nucleotide sequence: TGTGCCAGCGCCACGATTGGGTCCACGCAGTATTTT.

This clonotype was observed a handful of times. The rearrangement links TRBV20-1 to TRBJ2-7, with 13 bases lining up with TRBD2. Trimming took 5 bases from V and 2 from J; bases not matched to a gene: 0. Germline-derived CDR1 and CDR2 are DFQATT and SNEGSKA (reference sequence). The CDR3 has 13 residues. The CDR3 DNA reads TGCAGTGCTGGACTAGCGGGAGCCTACGAGCAGTACTTC. It specifies CSAGLAGAYEQYF.

This clonotype was seen many times. The chain employs TRBV10-2 and TRBJ2-7, with D uncertain. Germline V gives CDR1 WSHSY, CDR2 SAAADI. V was shortened by 4 bases and J by 5 bases, with 12 bases between the two germline ends. This CDR3 contains 13 residues. The CDR3 coding sequence is TGCGCCAGCAGTGCCGGGTTAAGGAACGAGCAGTACTTC. It translates to CASSAGLRNEQYF.

This clonotype was seen ten or more times. The chain joins TRBV9 to TRBJ1-2, with 9 bases matching TRBD1. The CDR3 is 13 amino acids. Germline V gene data show CDR1 as SGDLS and CDR2 as YYNGEE. V trimming: 3 bases; J trimming: 6 bases; junction bases outside the gene matches: 3. The CDR3, as DNA: TGTGCCAGCAGCGGAACAGGGGGCGATGGCTACACCTTC. Its translation is CASSGTGGDGYTF. The full variable domain, rest sourced from reference TRBV9 and TRBJ1-2, is DSGVTQTPKHLITATGQRVTLRCSPRSGDLSVYWYQQSLDQGLQFLIQYYNGEERAKGNILERFSAQQFPDLHSELNLSSLELGDSALYFCASSGTGGDGYTFGSGTRLTVV.

This clonotype was observed at least ten times. This chain links TRBV7-2 with TRBJ1-5; D call uncertain. Germline-derived CDR1 and CDR2 are SGHTA and FQGNSA. The V end was cut by 1 base, the J end by 5 bases, with 12 bases between. This CDR3 is built from 15 residues. The CDR3 region is CASSLVHGLDQPQHF. In DNA, the CDR3 is TGTGCCAGCAGCTTAGTGCACGGACTCGATCAGCCCCAGCATTTT.

This clonotype was seen more than once but under ten times. The chain joins TRBV11-2 to TRBJ2-1; 9 bases agree with TRBD1. Unmatched junction bases numbered 22, after V lost 5 bases and J lost 8 bases. This CDR3 has 19 amino acids. CDR1 is SGHAT and CDR2 is FQNNGV in the germline V gene. The CDR3 region has the DNA TGTGCCAGCAGCCCACACTGGGGAACTTGGGGACAGGGTGACTATGAGCAGTTCTTC. It translates to CASSPHWGTWGQGDYEQFF.

CDR3 coding DNA: TGCAGTGCCGCCCCGGAGGGCACAGATACGCAGTATTTT. Its translation: CSAAPEGTDTQYF. The V gene is TRBV20-1, the J gene TRBJ2-3, with TRBD2 as a possible D gene (5 bases). This CDR3 contains 13 residues. The V and J ends lost 6 bases and 1 base respectively, with 11 bases between them. Germline V CDR1 and CDR2: DFQATT, SNEGSKA (reference sequence).

This clonotype was counted ten times or more. The CDR3 protein is CASSTEGWSRNEQYF. The CDR3 nucleotides read TGTGCCAGCAGCACCGAGGGATGGAGTCGGAACGAGCAGTACTTC. V is TRBV7-2 and J is TRBJ2-7; perhaps TRBD2 as D (5 bases). The V and J ends lost 5 bases and 5 bases respectively, with 19 bases between them. This CDR3 has 15 amino acids. CDR1 and CDR2 (germline): SGHTA, FQGNSA.

This clonotype was seen ten or more times. This chain uses TRBV20-1 with TRBJ2-3; possible D gene TRBD2, 5 bases. The CDR3 is 15 residues long. The germline V gene has CDR1 DFQATT and CDR2 SNEGSKA (reference sequence). V dropped 6 bases and J dropped 6 bases, with 22 bases sitting between them. CDR3 sequence reads: CSARLPISEADTQYF. The CDR3 DNA reads as TGCAGTGCCCGCCTTCCAATCTCGGAGGCGGATACGCAGTATTTT.

This clonotype was seen ten or more times. The chain is built from TRBV12-3 or TRBV12-4 and TRBJ2-1, with 9 positions matching TRBD1. The CDR3 totals 12 residues. V lost 8 bases to trimming and J lost 6 bases; unmatched junction nucleotides: 2. CDR3 nucleotide sequence: TGTGCCAGCCGGACAGGGGTCAATGAGCAGTTCTTC. Translated, it gives CASRTGVNEQFF.

This clonotype has ten or more counts. The genes are TRBV11-1 and TRBJ2-1; 14 nucleotides match TRBD2. The V and J ends lost 3 bases and 0 bases, in that order; junction bases with no gene match: 13. The CDR3 covers 21 residues. From germline, CDR1 is SGHAT and CDR2 FQDESV (reference sequence). This CDR3 is CASSLLPGLAGVASSYNEQFF. DNA for the CDR3: TGTGCCAGCAGCTTGTTACCGGGACTAGCGGGAGTTGCGAGCTCCTACAATGAGCAGTTCTTC.

In this sample, this clonotype turned up a few times. The rearrangement uses TRBV20-1 and TRBJ2-4, with unresolved D. Germline assignment: CDR1 DFQATT and CDR2 SNEGSKA (reference sequence). V was pared by 0 bases and J by 3 bases, with 12 bases between. CDR3 size: 15 residues. The CDR3 DNA reads as TGCAGTGCTAGAGATGGGTGGGATTTCAAAAACATTCAGTACTTC. This gives the protein CSARDGWDFKNIQYF.

This clonotype was counted a few times. V and J are TRBV20-1 and TRBJ2-7; TRBD1 matches 10 bases. Germline trimming cut 6 bases from V and 3 bases from J; bases unmatched to any gene: 17. The CDR3 extends over 17 amino acids. Germline CDR1 is DFQATT and CDR2 is SNEGSKA (reference sequence). Here the CDR3 DNA reads TGCAGTGCCCTAGGCTTGTGGGACAGGGGTTCGGGCTACGAGCAGTACTTC. Translating it yields CSALGLWDRGSGYEQYF.

This clonotype was detected ten times or more. The chain has TRBV5-1 and TRBJ2-1; D could derive from TRBD1 or TRBD2 (5 bases each). Trimming took 8 bases from V and 2 from J, leaving 14 bases between them. The CDR3 sequence is 14 residues long. Looked up from germline, CDR1 is SGHRS and CDR2 is YFSETQ. Here the CDR3 DNA reads TGCGCCAGTGAAGGGACCGGAACCTACAATGAGCAGTTCTTC. This encodes CASEGTGTYNEQFF.

The V call is TRBV20-1, the J call TRBJ2-5; possibly TRBD2 for D (6 bases). The CDR3 totals 13 residues. The germline V gene has CDR1 DFQATT and CDR2 SNEGSKA (reference sequence). Trimming left V 0 bases short and J 10 bases short, with 15 bases between. CDR3 protein: CSARDFWAGGQYF. DNA for the CDR3: TGCAGTGCTAGAGATTTCTGGGCCGGGGGCCAGTACTTC.

This clonotype was detected many times. This rearrangement joins TRBV20-1 to TRBJ2-3; 7 bases map to TRBD2. This CDR3 contains 17 residues. V gave up 0 bases and J gave up 4 bases; unmatched junction bases: 13. Germline V CDR1 and CDR2: DFQATT, SNEGSKA (reference sequence). The CDR3 here is CSARDPISGPPADTQYF. CDR3 nucleotide sequence: TGCAGTGCTAGAGATCCCATTAGCGGGCCCCCGGCAGATACGCAGTATTTT.

This clonotype was detected only a few times. The chain combines TRBV19 with TRBJ2-2, with TRBD2 matching 11 bases. V was pared by 5 bases and J by 1 base, with 6 bases of the junction left unmatched. Per germline, CDR1 LNHDA and CDR2 SQIVND (reference sequence). This CDR3 spans 17 amino acids. The DNA for the CDR3 is TGTGCCAGTAGTCCGATTCTAGCGGGAGGGAACACCGGGGAGCTGTTTTTT. It specifies CASSPILAGGNTGELFF.

V is TRBV11-1 and J is TRBJ2-1, with 8 bases that match TRBD2. This CDR3 comprises 18 residues. Losses at the gene ends were 3 bases for V and 5 bases for J; bases not matched to a gene: 15. The V gene's germline CDR1 is SGHAT and CDR2 FQDESV (reference sequence). The DNA for the CDR3 is TGTGCCAGCAGCTTCGATCGCGGGAGGAGGAGATCGAACAATGAGCAGTTCTTC. Encoded protein: CASSFDRGRRRSNNEQFF.

The chain is built from TRBV9 and TRBJ2-3; TRBD1 agrees at 8 bases. This CDR3 has 16 amino acids. The germline CDR1 and CDR2 sequences are SGDLS and YYNGEE. With V trimmed by 0 bases and J by 6 bases, 9 bases remained unmatched. The CDR3, as DNA: TGTGCCAGCAGCGTAGGTTTGGGACAGGAGTTTGATACGCAGTATTTT. It specifies CASSVGLGQEFDTQYF.

The sample holds a few counts of this clonotype. The chain carries TRBV5-1 and TRBJ1-1, with no clear D. V was shortened by 0 bases and J by 5 bases, with 8 bases between the two germline ends. CDR1 and CDR2 from the germline V gene are SGHRS and YFSETQ. This CDR3 is 13 amino acids long. The CDR3: CASSLDGITEAFF. The CDR3 DNA reads as TGCGCCAGCAGCTTGGACGGAATTACTGAAGCTTTCTTT.